A selection of T cell receptor beta chains follows, all from one sample in a study of control samples from healthy donors and cancer patients. Produced via immunoSEQ multiplex PCR; TCRdb's table is partial and in-frame only. The sample shows 130,000 or so clones, over 75% of them seen only once. Sequencing was carried out using blood. The receptors were sampled from a man aged 35 to 55 in good health. The CDR3 runs from the conserved cysteine through the conserved F or W. The D gene is left open where the match is weak.

V gene: TRBV4-2
J gene: TRBJ2-1
D gene: -
CDR3 protein: CAGAAGTYNEQFF
CDR3 DNA: TGTGCCGGCGCCGCGGGGACCTACAATGAGCAGTTCTTC

V gene: TRBV9
J gene: TRBJ2-3
D gene: -
CDR3 protein: CARGAYRASTDTQYF
CDR3 DNA: TGTGCCAGGGGGGCCTACAGGGCTAGCACAGATACGCAGTATTTT

V gene: TRBV23-1
J gene: TRBJ1-4
D gene: TRBD1
CDR3 protein: CASSQSKVAGGKLFF
CDR3 DNA: TGCGCCAGCAGTCAATCAAAGGTAGCAGGGGGAAAACTGTTTTTT

V gene: TRBV5-1
J gene: TRBJ2-3
D gene: -
CDR3 protein: CASSLASEVDTQYF
CDR3 DNA: TGCGCCAGCAGCTTGGCCTCTGAGGTGGATACGCAGTATTTT

V gene: TRBV14
J gene: TRBJ2-5
D gene: -
CDR3 protein: CASSQQLAGEETQYF
CDR3 DNA: TGTGCCAGCAGCCAACAACTAGCCGGGGAAGAGACCCAGTACTTC

V gene: TRBV30
J gene: TRBJ1-6
D gene: -
CDR3 protein: CAWSAQGYSPLHF
CDR3 DNA: TGTGCCTGGAGTGCGCAGGGTTATTCACCCCTCCACTTT

V gene: TRBV5-5
J gene: TRBJ1-2
D gene: TRBD1
CDR3 protein: CASSPGQGVGYTF
CDR3 DNA: TGTGCCAGCAGCCCGGGACAGGGCGTGGGCTACACCTTC

V gene: TRBV3-1/TRBV3-2
J gene: TRBJ2-7
D gene: -
CDR3 protein: CASSQPGQHYEQYF
CDR3 DNA: TGTGCCAGCAGCCAACCGGGACAACACTACGAGCAGTACTTC

V gene: TRBV7-8
J gene: TRBJ2-4
D gene: -
CDR3 protein: CASSLARGQGNIQYF
CDR3 DNA: TGTGCCAGCAGCTTAGCCCGGGGGCAAGGAAACATTCAGTACTTC

V gene: TRBV11-2
J gene: TRBJ2-3
D gene: -
CDR3 protein: CASSLNSGFTDTQYF
CDR3 DNA: TGTGCCAGCAGCCTCAATTCAGGGTTCACAGATACGCAGTATTTT

V gene: TRBV5-1
J gene: TRBJ1-3
D gene: -
CDR3 protein: CASSLAGGSGNTIYF
CDR3 DNA: TGCGCCAGCAGCTTGGCCGGGGGATCTGGAAACACCATATATTTT

V gene: TRBV29-1
J gene: TRBJ2-2
D gene: -
CDR3 protein: CSVDAGTGELFF
CDR3 DNA: TGCAGCGTTGACGCAGGGACCGGGGAGCTGTTTTTT

V gene: TRBV5-1
J gene: TRBJ1-5
D gene: -
CDR3 protein: CASSLDASQPQHF
CDR3 DNA: TGCGCCAGCAGCTTGGATGCGTCGCAGCCCCAGCATTTT

V gene: TRBV19
J gene: TRBJ1-1
D gene: -
CDR3 protein: CASSIALGSTEAFF
CDR3 DNA: TGTGCCAGTAGTATAGCTTTGGGGTCTACTGAAGCTTTCTTT